The 21 T cell receptor beta chains reported below all come from one sample, sequenced in a study of blood T cell repertoires in COVID-19. Generated by immunoSEQ multiplex PCR, the TCRdb table keeps only in-frame clones and is missing some. The data show some 38,000 clones, with around 85% seen just once and around a fifth held by the top ten. What was sequenced was peripheral blood. The receptor set was obtained from a man aged 65-85 years with acute or convalescent COVID-19.

This rearrangement joins TRBV28 to TRBJ2-7; 8 bases are a match to TRBD2. This CDR3 contains 12 residues. With 7 bases clipped from V and 3 bases from J, the junction kept 2 bases outside the gene matches. Germline assignment: CDR1 MDHEN and CDR2 SYDVKM. The CDR3 DNA is TGTGCCAGCACCGCGGGGGGCTACGAGCAGTACTTC. It specifies CASTAGGYEQYF.

This clone was detected only once. The CDR3: CASSLGQGAGGVETQYF. The CDR3 DNA reads as TGTGCCAGCAGCTTAGGTCAGGGAGCGGGAGGGGTGGAGACCCAGTACTTC. The rearrangement uses TRBV7-8 and TRBJ2-5, with 10 nucleotides matching TRBD2. The CDR3 totals 17 residues. Germline V gives CDR1 SGHVS, CDR2 FQNEAQ. J was trimmed by 5 bases and V by 1 base; bases with no gene match: 10.

This rearrangement joins TRBV2 to TRBJ1-6; 8 bases map to TRBD1. The length of the CDR3 is 15 residues. Germline V CDR1 and CDR2: SNHLY, FYNNEI. V lost 5 bases, J lost 3 bases, and 3 bases stayed unmatched. CDR3 region: CASSRTGNYNSPLHF. In nucleotides, the CDR3 is TGTGCCAGCAGTCGGACAGGGAACTATAATTCACCCCTCCACTTT. Full variable domain (rest looked up from reference TRBV2 and TRBJ1-6): EPEVTQTPSHQVTQMGQEVILRCVPISNHLYFYWYRQILGQKVEFLVSFYNNEISEKSEIFDDQFSVERPDGSNFTLKIRSTKLEDSAMYFCASSRTGNYNSPLHFGNGTRLTVT.

This chain uses TRBV21-1 with TRBJ2-7; the D call of TRBD2 is as the table states it, not checked on the DNA. TRBV21-1 is shown as a pseudogene. The CDR3 is made up of 15 amino acids. Here the CDR3 DNA reads TGTGCCAGCAGCAAATCTGTCCCGGTCGGCGGGGTTCTGGGCTTC. Translated, it gives CASSKSVPVGGVLGF.

CDR3 coding DNA: TGTGCCAGCAGTCCAAGGGACAGGGGTGGTGAAAAACTGTTTTTT. Amino acids: CASSPRDRGGEKLFF. The rearrangement uses TRBV6-5 and TRBJ1-4; TRBD1 agrees at 10 bases. The CDR3 consists of 15 residues. The V gene end was trimmed by 5 bases and the J gene end by 7 bases; junction bases not matched to a gene: 7. Germline assignment: CDR1 MNHEY and CDR2 SVGAGI.

This clone has just a few counts. The rearrangement uses TRBV2 and TRBJ2-1, with 14 bases matching TRBD2. V gave up 2 bases and J gave up 0 bases; unmatched junction bases: 15. Germline V gives CDR1 SNHLY, CDR2 FYNNEI. CDR3 length equals 22 residues. Written as DNA, the CDR3 is TGTGCCAGCAGTGAACCTGGGGCCGGGACTAGCGGGAGAGGGGGCTCCTACAATGAGCAGTTCTTC. Protein product: CASSEPGAGTSGRGGSYNEQFF.

The chain is built from TRBV7-2 and TRBJ2-3; no reliable D call. In germline, CDR1 is SGHTA, CDR2 FQGNSA. The CDR3 covers 17 residues. Trimming stripped 2 bases from V and 2 bases from J, with 17 bases between. Here the CDR3 reads CASSLIERRRYTDTQYF. CDR3 DNA sequence: TGTGCCAGCAGCTTAATTGAACGGCGGAGATACACAGATACGCAGTATTTT.

This sequence joins TRBV13 and TRBJ2-2, with 10 bases identical to TRBD2. Germline V gene sequence: CDR1 PRHDT, CDR2 FYEKMQ (reference sequence). This CDR3 has 16 amino acids. Trimming took 4 bases from V and 5 from J; bases not matched to a gene: 7. The CDR3 region has the DNA TGTGCCAGCAGCTACTCGGGACTAGCGCCGACCGGGGAGCTGTTTTTT. The encoded protein is CASSYSGLAPTGELFF.

This chain links TRBV7-2 with TRBJ2-3, with a tentative D call TRBD2 (6 bases). Trimming left V 1 base short and J 0 bases short, with 11 bases between. Germline CDR1 and CDR2: SGHTA and FQGNSA. The CDR3 consists of 16 residues. CDR3 nucleotide sequence: TGTGCCAGCAGCTTAGGGCGGGGACCTAGCACAGATACGCAGTATTTT. It encodes CASSLGRGPSTDTQYF.

This CDR3 is CASSGGTGELFF. The CDR3 bases are TGTGCCAGCAGCGGAGGGACCGGGGAGCTGTTTTTT. This chain connects TRBV9 to TRBJ2-2, with a possible D match to TRBD2 (5 bases). The V gene lost 3 bases and the J gene lost 5 bases, with 5 bases spanning the gap. The germline CDR1 and CDR2 sequences are SGDLS and YYNGEE. The CDR3 runs 12 residues.

This clone was detected once. The V gene is TRBV20-1, the J gene TRBJ2-1, with D unresolved. The germline V gene has CDR1 DFQATT and CDR2 SNEGSKA (reference sequence). CDR3 length: 11 amino acids. The V end lost 5 bases, the J end lost 9 bases, and 11 bases lay between the germline ends. CDR3 DNA: TGCAGTGCTGGCCAGGTGGCTGAGCAGTTCTTC. It yields the protein CSAGQVAEQFF.

The chain joins TRBV14 to TRBJ1-6; 9 bases agree with TRBD1. The CDR3 is 18 residues long. Germline assignment: CDR1 SGHDN and CDR2 FVKESK. With V trimmed by 0 bases and J by 7 bases, 10 bases remained unmatched. CDR3 amino acids: CASSQDPLDRGGNSPLHF. The CDR3 region has the DNA TGTGCCAGCAGCCAAGATCCGCTGGACAGGGGTGGCAATTCACCCCTCCACTTT.

The V gene is TRBV27, the J gene TRBJ1-1, with TRBD1 as a possible D gene (5 bases). Germline V gene lookup returns CDR1 MNHEY and CDR2 SMNVEV (reference sequence). V gave up 5 bases and J gave up 1 base, with 11 bases separating them. This CDR3 comprises 14 residues. CDR3 region: CASSLLTENTEAFF. The CDR3 DNA reads as TGTGCCAGCAGTCTCCTGACAGAGAACACTGAAGCTTTCTTT.

V is TRBV3-1 (or the pseudogene TRBV3-2) and J is TRBJ1-4; 10 bases map to TRBD1. Looked up from germline, CDR1 is LGHDT and CDR2 is YNNKEL (reference sequence). V dropped 4 bases and J dropped 11; count of bases not matched to a gene: 7. This CDR3 comprises 14 residues. The CDR3 nucleotides are TGTGCCAGCAGCCTCGGGACAGGGGATGGGAAACTGTTTTTT. Its protein product is CASSLGTGDGKLFF.

The chain uses TRBV7-2 and TRBJ2-3, with D maybe TRBD2 (5 bases). The CDR3 is 15 amino acids. Germline CDR1 SGHTA, CDR2 FQGNSA. Trimming removed 7 bases at V and 2 bases at J, with 16 bases between. CDR3 region: CASTRLGASTDTQYF. CDR3 in DNA: TGTGCCAGCACCCGACTGGGAGCCTCCACAGATACGCAGTATTTT.

The CDR3 nucleotides are TGTGCCAGCAGCCCCCAACGGGTTTCTAATGAAAAACTGTTTTTT. Its protein product is CASSPQRVSNEKLFF. The V gene is TRBV4-2, the J gene TRBJ1-4, with D hard to call. Per the germline V gene, CDR1 is LGHNA and CDR2 is YNFKEQ. The CDR3 is 15 residues long. Trimming removed 4 bases from V and 3 bases from J, with 12 bases in between.

This chain uses TRBV4-3 with TRBJ1-4; D not resolved. V lost 4 bases to trimming and J lost 2 bases, with 14 bases between them. CDR1 and CDR2 from the germline V gene are LGHNA and YSLEER. The CDR3 is made up of 16 amino acids. The CDR3 sequence: CASSRRLQSTNEKLFF. CDR3 nucleotide sequence: TGCGCCAGCAGCCGGCGACTCCAATCTACTAATGAAAAACTGTTTTTT.

The gene calls are TRBV5-1 and TRBJ1-1; 7 bases line up with TRBD1. Germline V gene data show CDR1 as SGHRS and CDR2 as YFSETQ. This CDR3 spans 15 amino acids. Trimming took 2 bases from V and 2 from J; bases not matched to a gene: 6. CDR3 nucleotide sequence: TGCGCCAGCAGCTTTACAGGGGTGGGTAACACTGAAGCTTTCTTT. Translating it yields CASSFTGVGNTEAFF. The full variable domain, with the rest looked up from reference TRBV5-1 and TRBJ1-1, is KAGVTQTPRYLIKTRGQQVTLSCSPISGHRSVSWYQQTPGQGLQFLFEYFSETQRNKGNFPGRFSGRQFSNSRSEMNVSTLELGDSALYLCASSFTGVGNTEAFFGQGTRLTVV.

This rearrangement joins TRBV7-3 to TRBJ1-2, with 7 bases matching TRBD1. Trimming removed 3 bases from V and 3 bases from J; junction bases left unmatched: 4. The CDR3 spans 14 residues. The germline CDR1 and CDR2 sequences are SGHTA and FQGTGA. Here the CDR3 reads CASSLGTADYGYTF. Written as DNA, the CDR3 is TGTGCCAGCAGCTTGGGGACAGCCGACTATGGCTACACCTTC.

The chain joins TRBV3-1 (or the pseudogene TRBV3-2) to TRBJ1-5; no reliable D call. Trimming stripped 4 bases from V and 5 bases from J, with 12 bases between. This CDR3 is built from 14 residues. CDR1 is LGHDT and CDR2 is YNNKEL in the germline V gene (reference sequence). CDR3 loop: CASSPTGVYQPQHF. The CDR3 nucleotides read TGTGCCAGCAGCCCCACGGGAGTATATCAGCCCCAGCATTTT.

The chain is built from TRBV5-1 and TRBJ2-1, with TRBD2 identical over 11 bases. The CDR3 consists of 16 residues. J lost 3 bases, V lost 4 bases, and 6 bases had no gene match. Per germline, CDR1 SGHRS and CDR2 YFSETQ. The CDR3 loop reads CASSLGGLADYNEQFF. The DNA of the CDR3 is TGCGCCAGCAGCCTTGGGGGACTAGCGGACTACAATGAGCAGTTCTTC.